This T cell receptor (beta chain) was captured by sequencing in a study of blood T cells in healthy people across ages. Together with a sample-barcoded 5' primer, a J-beta primer mix was included in a second PCR lasting roughly 6 to 12 cycles. TCRdb re-derived calls from the 5' RACE reads in MiXCR, one entry per CDR3 protein. Of 270,000 or so distinct CDR3 sequences listed, less than 30% are singletons. This clonotype occurred a few times. This CDR3 contains 15 residues. Trimming removed 1 base at V and 1 base at J, with 8 bases between. Germline loops: CDR1 MNHNY, CDR2 SVGAGI (reference sequence). This TCR came from a woman aged 70-85 years in good health. V usage is TRBV6-6 and J usage is TRBJ1-5; TRBD1 might be the D (6 bases). The sequenced material came from blood. The CDR3, as DNA: TGTGCCAGCAGTTACTGGGGGGCGAGCAATCAGCCCCAGCATTTT. It is translated as CASSYWGASNQPQHF.